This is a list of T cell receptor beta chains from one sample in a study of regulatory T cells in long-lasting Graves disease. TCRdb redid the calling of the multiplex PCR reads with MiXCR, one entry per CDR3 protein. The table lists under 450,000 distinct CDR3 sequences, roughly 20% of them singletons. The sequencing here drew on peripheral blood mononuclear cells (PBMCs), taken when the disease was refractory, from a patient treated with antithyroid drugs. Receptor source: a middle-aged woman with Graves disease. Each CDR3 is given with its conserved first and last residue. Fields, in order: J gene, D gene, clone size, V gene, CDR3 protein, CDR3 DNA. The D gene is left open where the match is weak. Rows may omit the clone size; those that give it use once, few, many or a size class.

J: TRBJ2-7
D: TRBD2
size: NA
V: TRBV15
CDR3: CATSRMTPGQGQGLAGLYEQYF
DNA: TGTGCCACCAGCAGGATGACGCCGGGACAGGGGCAAGGACTAGCGGGACTTTACGAGCAGTACTTC

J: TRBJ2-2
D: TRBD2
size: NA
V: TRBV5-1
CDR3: CASSGWASGFGELFF
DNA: TGCGCCAGCAGCGGTTGGGCTAGCGGATTCGGGGAGCTGTTTTTT

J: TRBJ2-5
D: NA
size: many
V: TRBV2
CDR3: CASSESGPWATETQYF
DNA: TGTGCCAGCAGTGAATCCGGGCCCTGGGCGACGGAGACCCAGTACTTC

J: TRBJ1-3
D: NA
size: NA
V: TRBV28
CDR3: CASSSGVYGNTIYF
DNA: TGTGCCAGCAGCTCAGGGGTTTATGGAAACACCATATATTTT

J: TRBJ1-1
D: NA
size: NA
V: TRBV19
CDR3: CASSTHTNTEAFF
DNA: TGTGCCAGTAGTACCCACACCAACACTGAAGCTTTCTTT

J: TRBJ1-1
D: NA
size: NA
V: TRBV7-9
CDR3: CASSFIGFLTPNTEAFF
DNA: TGTGCCAGCAGCTTCATCGGGTTTTTAACCCCGAACACTGAAGCCTTCTTT

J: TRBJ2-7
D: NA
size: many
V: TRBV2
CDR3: CASRDSFEQYF
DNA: TGTGCCAGCAGAGACAGTTTCGAGCAGTACTTC

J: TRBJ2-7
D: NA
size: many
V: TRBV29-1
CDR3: CSVEASPYEQYF
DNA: TGCAGCGTCGAAGCCAGCCCCTACGAGCAGTACTTC

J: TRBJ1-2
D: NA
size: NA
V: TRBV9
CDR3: CASSVVEGSGYTF
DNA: TGTGCCAGCAGCGTAGTGGAGGGGTCTGGCTACACCTTC

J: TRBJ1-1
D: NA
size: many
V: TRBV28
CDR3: CASTGLLVTEAFF
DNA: TGTGCCAGCACCGGACTTTTGGTCACTGAAGCTTTCTTT

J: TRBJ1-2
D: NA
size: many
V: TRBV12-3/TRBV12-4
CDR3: CASSDDTYGYTF
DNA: TGTGCCAGCAGTGACGACACCTATGGCTACACCTTC

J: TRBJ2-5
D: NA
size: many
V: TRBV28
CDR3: CASSLFSLGRGMLETQYF
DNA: TGTGCCAGCAGTTTATTTAGTCTGGGCAGGGGAATGTTGGAGACCCAGTACTTC

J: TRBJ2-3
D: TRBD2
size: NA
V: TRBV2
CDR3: CASRTPHSWASGRISTDTQYF
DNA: TGTGCCAGCAGGACCCCACACTCATGGGCTAGCGGGAGAATAAGCACAGATACGCAGTATTTT

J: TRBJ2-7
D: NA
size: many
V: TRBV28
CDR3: CASSLGTGLLREQYF
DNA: TGTGCCAGCAGTCTAGGAACCGGACTCTTGCGCGAGCAGTACTTC

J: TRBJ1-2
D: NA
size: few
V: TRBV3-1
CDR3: CASSPRQDSRGYTF
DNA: TGTGCCAGCAGCCCGCGACAGGACAGTAGGGGCTACACCTTC

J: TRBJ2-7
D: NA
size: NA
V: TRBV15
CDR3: CATSRESGGSYEQYF
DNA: TGTGCCACCAGCAGAGAATCAGGAGGCTCCTACGAGCAGTACTTC

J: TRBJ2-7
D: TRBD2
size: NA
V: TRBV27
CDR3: CASSLSAGAQQYF
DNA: TGTGCCAGCAGTTTATCGGCGGGAGCCCAGCAGTACTTC